This passage covers 17 T cell receptor beta chains from one sample sequenced in a study of T cells in Graves' hyperthyroidism and ophthalmopathy. RNA transcripts served as the template for amplifying TCR beta CDR3 regions. An initial round of RT-PCR targeting the TCR CDR3 relied on the HTBI primer set. MiXCR was run by TCRdb on the multiplex PCR reads, yielding one entry per CDR3 protein. The sample has a few hundred thousand distinct CDR3 sequences; less than 20% are singletons. The sample consisted of blood. The source is a woman under 30 with Graves' hyperthyroidism that later progressed to Graves' ophthalmopathy.

The chain has TRBV7-9 and TRBJ2-5, with D tentatively TRBD2 (6 bases). Germline V gives CDR1 SEHNR, CDR2 FQNEAQ (reference sequence). The CDR3 extends over 13 amino acids. Between the trimmed V and J ends, which lost 3 bases and 5 bases, there was a span of 10 bases. This CDR3 is CASSLDYRETQYF. The DNA of the CDR3 is TGTGCCAGCAGCTTGGACTATCGCGAGACCCAGTACTTC.

This clonotype has at least ten counts. CDR3 nucleotide sequence: TGTGCCAGCAGTGAATCGGGGGTACAGCCCCAGCATTTT. This encodes CASSESGVQPQHF. This chain links TRBV6-1 with TRBJ1-5; D perhaps matches TRBD1 (5 bases). Germline assignment: CDR1 MNHNS and CDR2 SASEGT. The V end lost 2 bases, the J end lost 7 bases, and 9 bases lay between the germline ends. The length of the CDR3 is 13 residues.

This clonotype was seen a handful of times. This chain connects TRBV19 to TRBJ2-2; D is ambiguous. The CDR3 sequence is 14 residues long. V was pared by 5 bases and J by 2 bases, with 9 bases between. Germline values: CDR1 LNHDA, CDR2 SQIVND (reference sequence). The CDR3 loop reads CASSPTINTGELFF. CDR3 nucleotide sequence: TGTGCCAGTAGTCCGACAATCAACACCGGGGAGCTGTTTTTT.

This clonotype came up many times. This sequence joins TRBV10-3 and TRBJ1-6, with D maybe TRBD1 (6 bases). There are 17 residues in the CDR3. Germline V CDR1 and CDR2: ENHRY, SYGVKD. Between the trimmed V and J ends, which lost 3 bases and 0 bases, there was a span of 12 bases. DNA of the CDR3: TGTGCCATCAGTGAACAGGGCCTTAGCTCCTATAATTCACCCCTCCACTTT. It yields the protein CAISEQGLSSYNSPLHF.

The gene calls are TRBV9 and TRBJ2-2; D unresolved. This CDR3 is 15 amino acids long. V was clipped by 0 bases and J by 6 bases, with 12 bases between them. Germline CDR1 is SGDLS and CDR2 is YYNGEE. The CDR3 coding sequence is TGTGCCAGCAGCGTAGGGGTACAGACCTCCGGGGAGCTGTTTTTT. Translation: CASSVGVQTSGELFF.

In its sample, this clonotype was seen a few times. The chain has TRBV11-2 and TRBJ2-2; TRBD2 agrees at 13 bases. V lost 4 bases to trimming and J lost 4 bases; unmatched junction nucleotides: 6. The germline CDR1 and CDR2 sequences are SGHAT and FQNNGV. The CDR3 runs to 17 residues. The CDR3 here is CASSSGLAGWGTGELFF. DNA of the CDR3: TGTGCCAGCAGCTCGGGACTAGCGGGATGGGGCACCGGGGAGCTGTTTTTT.

This clonotype was recorded many times. The rearrangement uses TRBV4-2 and TRBJ2-7; TRBD2 is a possible D gene (6 bases). Germline loops: CDR1 LGHNA, CDR2 YNFKEQ. The CDR3 runs 14 residues. V was clipped by 1 base and J by 2 bases, with 9 bases between them. The CDR3 loop is CASSQGLEPYEQYF. CDR3 nucleotides: TGTGCCAGCAGCCAAGGACTAGAGCCCTACGAGCAGTACTTC.

This clonotype was observed at least ten times. The chain carries TRBV7-2 and TRBJ2-1; 7 bases align to TRBD1. J was trimmed by 6 bases and V by 3 bases; bases with no gene match: 5. Germline CDR1 is SGHTA and CDR2 is FQGNSA. There are 14 residues in the CDR3. The CDR3, as DNA: TGTGCCAGCAGCTTTACAGGGGCCATCAATGAGCAGTTCTTC. This gives the protein CASSFTGAINEQFF.

This clonotype occurred many times. J is TRBJ2-1 and V is TRBV20-1; D is unclear. Germline loops: CDR1 DFQATT, CDR2 SNEGSKA (reference sequence). This CDR3 region has 16 residues. V lost 5 bases to trimming and J lost 0 bases, with 17 bases between them. The CDR3 coding sequence is TGCAGTGCTGGCGCCGCCGGGTTCAGCTCCTACAATGAGCAGTTCTTC. This codes for CSAGAAGFSSYNEQFF.

This sequence joins TRBV27 and TRBJ2-1; no firm D call. Trimming took 2 bases from V and 4 from J, leaving 9 bases between them. Germline lookup yields CDR1 MNHEY and CDR2 SMNVEV (reference sequence). The CDR3 is made up of 14 amino acids. CDR3 nucleotide sequence: TGTGCCAGCAGTTTACTAAACGGTTACAATGAGCAGTTCTTC. Its protein product is CASSLLNGYNEQFF.

This clonotype was seen ten or more times. This chain connects TRBV28 to TRBJ2-5; TRBD2 matches 8 bases. The V segment lost 3 bases and the J segment 2 bases; nucleotides outside the gene matches: 5. Germline lookup yields CDR1 MDHEN and CDR2 SYDVKM. This CDR3 has 15 residues. CDR3 DNA: TGTGCCAGCAGTTTGGGGACTAGAGAGCAAGAGACCCAGTACTTC. Its protein is CASSLGTREQETQYF.

On this clonotype itself: This likely comes from a read error, as the CDR3 has no conserved phenylalanine or tryptophan at its end. The chain couples TRBV15 to TRBJ2-7; D is perhaps TRBD2 (6 bases). The CDR3 length is 15 residues. CDR1 and CDR2 from the germline V gene are LNHNV and YYDKDF (reference sequence). V was cut by 1 base and J by 2 bases, with 12 bases left in between. The CDR3 DNA sequence: TGTGCCACCAGCAGAGTGTCCGGGAGCACCTACGAGCAGTACCTC. This gives the protein CATSRVSGSTYEQYL.

The rearrangement links TRBV20-1 to TRBJ2-7; a weak D match, TRBD1 (6 bases). From germline, CDR1 is DFQATT and CDR2 SNEGSKA (reference sequence). This CDR3 is 13 amino acids long. Trimming left V 1 base short and J 0 bases short, with 7 bases between. This CDR3 reads CSARVQGSYEQYF. The CDR3 DNA is TGCAGTGCTAGAGTACAGGGCTCCTACGAGCAGTACTTC.

This clonotype appeared once. A much larger clone is a single base away; this may be a read error. The chain is built from TRBV7-9 and TRBJ2-7, with D maybe TRBD1 (5 bases). The CDR3 loop spans 13 amino acids. Germline CDR1 SEHNR, CDR2 FQNEAQ (reference sequence). Trimming took off 11 bases at V and 3 bases at J, with 17 bases between the two ends. CDR3 sequence: CAGLNPTGYEQYF. The CDR3 DNA follows: TGTGCCGGTTTGAACCCTACAGGCTACGAGCAGTACTTC.

This clonotype appeared many times. The V gene is TRBV27, the J gene TRBJ1-2; D call uncertain. V lost 5 bases, J lost 3 bases, and 19 bases lay in between. The CDR3 has 16 amino acids. Germline CDR1 reads MNHEY; CDR2 reads SMNVEV (reference sequence). The CDR3 DNA reads as TGTGCCAGCAGTCCCGACCCTCCAGGAGGCTACTATGGCTACACCTTC. It is translated as CASSPDPPGGYYGYTF.

This clonotype was detected a few times. The CDR3 region is CASSQGQANTGELFF. The CDR3 DNA is TGTGCCAGCAGCCAAGGGCAGGCGAACACCGGGGAGCTGTTTTTT. The chain uses TRBV4-2 and TRBJ2-2; D gene ambiguous. Per germline, CDR1 LGHNA and CDR2 YNFKEQ. Trimming pared 1 base from V and 0 bases from J, leaving 6 bases between. This CDR3 contains 15 residues.

The CDR3 is CAWRGLGETQYF. DNA for the CDR3: TGTGCCTGGAGGGGACTAGGGGAGACCCAGTACTTC. The chain is built from TRBV30 and TRBJ2-5; TRBD2 agrees at 8 bases. Per the germline V gene, CDR1 is GTSNPN and CDR2 is SVGIG (reference sequence). There are 12 residues in the CDR3. Trimming took 3 bases from V and 5 from J; bases not matched to a gene: 2. The variable domain in full, with the rest retrieved from reference TRBV30 and TRBJ2-5, is SQTIHQWPATLVQPVGSPLSLECTVEGTSNPNLYWYRQAAGRGLQLLFYSVGIGQISSEVPQNLSASRPQDRQFILSSKKLLLSDSGFYLCAWRGLGETQYFGPGTRLLVL.